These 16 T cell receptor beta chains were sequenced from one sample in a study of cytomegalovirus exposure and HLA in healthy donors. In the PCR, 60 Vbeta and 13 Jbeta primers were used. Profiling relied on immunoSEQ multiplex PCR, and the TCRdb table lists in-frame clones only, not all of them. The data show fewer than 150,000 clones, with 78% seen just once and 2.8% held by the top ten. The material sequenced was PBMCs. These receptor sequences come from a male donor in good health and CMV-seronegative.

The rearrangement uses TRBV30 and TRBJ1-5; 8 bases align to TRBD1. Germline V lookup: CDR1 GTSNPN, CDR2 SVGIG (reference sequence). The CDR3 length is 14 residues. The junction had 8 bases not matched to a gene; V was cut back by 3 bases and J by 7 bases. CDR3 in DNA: TGTGCCTGGAGGGGACAGGAGAGAGGGCAGCCCCAGCATTTT. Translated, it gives CAWRGQERGQPQHF. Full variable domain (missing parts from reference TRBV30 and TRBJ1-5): SQTIHQWPATLVQPVGSPLSLECTVEGTSNPNLYWYRQAAGRGLQLLFYSVGIGQISSEVPQNLSASRPQDRQFILSSKKLLLSDSGFYLCAWRGQERGQPQHFGDGTRLSIL.

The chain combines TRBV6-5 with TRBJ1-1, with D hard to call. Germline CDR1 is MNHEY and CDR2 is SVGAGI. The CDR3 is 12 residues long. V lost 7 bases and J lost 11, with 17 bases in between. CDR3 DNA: TGTGCCAGCACCGCGGGCCTCGGCGTCGCTTTCTTT. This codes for CASTAGLGVAFF.

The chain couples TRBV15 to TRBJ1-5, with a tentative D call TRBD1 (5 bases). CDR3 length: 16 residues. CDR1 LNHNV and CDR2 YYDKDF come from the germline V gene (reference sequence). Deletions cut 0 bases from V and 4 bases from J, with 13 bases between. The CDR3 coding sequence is TGTGCCACCAGCAGAGATTACAAGACAGCGAATCAGCCCCAGCATTTT. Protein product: CATSRDYKTANQPQHF.

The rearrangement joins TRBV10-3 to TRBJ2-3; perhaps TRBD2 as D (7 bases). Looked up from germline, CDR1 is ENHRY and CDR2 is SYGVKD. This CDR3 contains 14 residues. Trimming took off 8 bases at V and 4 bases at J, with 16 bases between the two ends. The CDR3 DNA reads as TGTGCCATCGCAACCAGGGGAGGGGCAGATACGCAGTATTTT. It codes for CAIATRGGADTQYF.

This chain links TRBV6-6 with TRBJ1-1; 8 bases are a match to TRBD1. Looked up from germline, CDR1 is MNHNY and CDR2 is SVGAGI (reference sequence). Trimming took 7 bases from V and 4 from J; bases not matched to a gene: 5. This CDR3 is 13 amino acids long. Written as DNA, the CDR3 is TGTGCCAGCAAGAGACAGGGGTTCACTGAAGCTTTCTTT. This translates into CASKRQGFTEAFF.

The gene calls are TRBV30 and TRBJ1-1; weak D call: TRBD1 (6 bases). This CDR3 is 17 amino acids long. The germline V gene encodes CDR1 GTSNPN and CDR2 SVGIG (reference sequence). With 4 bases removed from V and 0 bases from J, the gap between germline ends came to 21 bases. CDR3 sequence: CAWTPGHRVEMNTEAFF. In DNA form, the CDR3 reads TGTGCCTGGACCCCGGGGCACAGGGTGGAGATGAACACTGAAGCTTTCTTT.

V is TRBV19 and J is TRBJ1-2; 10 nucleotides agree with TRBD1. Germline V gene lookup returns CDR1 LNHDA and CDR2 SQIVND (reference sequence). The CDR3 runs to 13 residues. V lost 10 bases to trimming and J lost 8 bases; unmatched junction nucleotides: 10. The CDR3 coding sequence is TGTGCCACCCAGGGACAGGGGTTTCGCGGCTACACCTTC. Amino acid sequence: CATQGQGFRGYTF.

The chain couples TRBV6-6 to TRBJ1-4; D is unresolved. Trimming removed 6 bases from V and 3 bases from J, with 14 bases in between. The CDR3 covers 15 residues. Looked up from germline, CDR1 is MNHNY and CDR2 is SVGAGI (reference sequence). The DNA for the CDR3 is TGTGCCAGCAGGCCCCCCGTGGGCGCTAATGAAAAACTGTTTTTT. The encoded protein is CASRPPVGANEKLFF.

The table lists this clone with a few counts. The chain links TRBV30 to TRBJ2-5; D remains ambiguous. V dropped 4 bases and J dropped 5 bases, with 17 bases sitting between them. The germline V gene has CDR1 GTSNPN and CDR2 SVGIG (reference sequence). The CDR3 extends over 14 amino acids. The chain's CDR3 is CAWMAQWSFETQYF. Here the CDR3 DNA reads TGTGCCTGGATGGCCCAGTGGTCTTTTGAGACCCAGTACTTC.

The CDR3 spells CASRREGGLNEKLFF. CDR3 in DNA: TGTGCCAGCAGACGAGAAGGGGGCCTTAATGAAAAACTGTTTTTT. The chain combines TRBV27 with TRBJ1-4; 7 nucleotides agree with TRBD1. CDR1 MNHEY and CDR2 SMNVEV come from the germline V gene (reference sequence). Unmatched junction bases numbered 8, after V lost 6 bases and J lost 4 bases. The CDR3 is 15 amino acids.

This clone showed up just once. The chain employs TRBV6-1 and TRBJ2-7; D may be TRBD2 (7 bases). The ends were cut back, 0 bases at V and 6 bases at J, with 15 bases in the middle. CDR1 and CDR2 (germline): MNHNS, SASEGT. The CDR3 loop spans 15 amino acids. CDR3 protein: CASSEAPGGGFEQYF. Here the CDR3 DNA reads TGTGCCAGCAGTGAAGCGCCGGGGGGCGGTTTCGAGCAGTACTTC.

CDR3 residues: CASSFTSPGQGLTSGNTIYF. In DNA form, the CDR3 reads TGTGCCAGCAGTTTTACGAGTCCTGGGCAGGGTCTAACCTCTGGAAACACCATATATTTT. The chain uses TRBV28 and TRBJ1-3, with D possibly being TRBD1 (5 bases). Trimming left V 3 bases short and J 0 bases short, with 24 bases between. This CDR3 spans 20 amino acids. Germline V CDR1 and CDR2: MDHEN, SYDVKM.

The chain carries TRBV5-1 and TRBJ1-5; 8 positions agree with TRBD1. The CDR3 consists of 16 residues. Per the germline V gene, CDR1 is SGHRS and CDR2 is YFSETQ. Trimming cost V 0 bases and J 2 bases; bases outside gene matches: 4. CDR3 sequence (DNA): TGCGCCAGCAGCTTGGGATCAGGGGGCGGCAATCAGCCCCAGCATTTT. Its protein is CASSLGSGGGNQPQHF.

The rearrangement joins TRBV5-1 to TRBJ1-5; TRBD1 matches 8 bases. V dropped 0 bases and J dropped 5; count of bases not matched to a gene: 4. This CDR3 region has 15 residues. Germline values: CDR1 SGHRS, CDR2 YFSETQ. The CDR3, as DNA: TGCGCCAGCAGCTTGGACAGGGGGAGGGATCAGCCCCAGCATTTT. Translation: CASSLDRGRDQPQHF.

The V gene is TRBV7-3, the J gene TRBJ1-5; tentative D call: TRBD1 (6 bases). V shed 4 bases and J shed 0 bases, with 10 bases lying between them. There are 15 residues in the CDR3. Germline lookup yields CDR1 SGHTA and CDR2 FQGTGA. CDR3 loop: CASSWTVHSNQPQHF. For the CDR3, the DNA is TGTGCCAGCAGCTGGACAGTCCATAGCAATCAGCCCCAGCATTTT. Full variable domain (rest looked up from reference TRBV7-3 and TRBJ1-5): GAGVSQTPSNKVTEKGKYVELRCDPISGHTALYWYRQSLGQGPEFLIYFQGTGAADDSGLPNDRFFAVRPEGSVSTLKIQRTERGDSAVYLCASSWTVHSNQPQHFGDGTRLSIL.

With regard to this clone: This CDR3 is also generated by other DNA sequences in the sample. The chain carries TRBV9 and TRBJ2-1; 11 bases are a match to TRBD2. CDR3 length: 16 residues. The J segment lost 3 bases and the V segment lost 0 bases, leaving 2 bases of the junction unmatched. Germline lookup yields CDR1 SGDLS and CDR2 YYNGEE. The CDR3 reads CASSVGTSGGYNEQFF. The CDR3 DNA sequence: TGTGCCAGCAGCGTAGGAACTAGCGGGGGCTACAATGAGCAGTTCTTC.